This passage covers 8 T cell receptor beta chains from one sample sequenced in a study of cytomegalovirus exposure and HLA in healthy donors. Both 60 Vbeta primers and 13 Jbeta primers went into the PCR. The protocol was immunoSEQ multiplex PCR, while the TCRdb copy is restricted to in-frame clones and leaves out a portion. Here the sample spans roughly 140,000 clones, 64% being singletons. Sequenced: PBMCs. The source of these receptors is a woman younger than 45 in good health and CMV-seropositive.

This chain uses TRBV2 with TRBJ2-7; tentative D call: TRBD2 (5 bases). The germline gives CDR1 SNHLY, CDR2 FYNNEI. This CDR3 has 16 residues. Trimming shortened V by 6 bases and J by 5 bases, and 23 bases separated the two germline ends. The CDR3 loop reads CASSRPGEMKGHEQYF. The CDR3 nucleotides read TGTGCCAGCAGCCGCCCCGGGGAGATGAAGGGCCACGAGCAGTACTTC.

This clone was counted between two and nine times. The chain employs TRBV5-4 and TRBJ2-5; TRBD2 matches 16 bases. The CDR3 contains 18 residues. The germline gives CDR1 SGHNT, CDR2 YYREEE (reference sequence). V shed 5 bases, J shed 1 base, and the junction held 8 bases outside the gene matches. The CDR3: CASRGLAGGPSLQETQYF. The CDR3 nucleotides read TGTGCCAGCAGGGGACTAGCGGGAGGGCCATCGCTCCAAGAGACCCAGTACTTC.

The V gene is TRBV7-8, the J gene TRBJ1-5; TRBD1 aligns across 9 bases. The V gene end was trimmed by 3 bases and the J gene end by 4 bases; junction bases not matched to a gene: 7. Germline-derived CDR1 and CDR2 are SGHVS and FQNEAQ. The CDR3 covers 16 residues. In DNA form, the CDR3 reads TGTGCCAGCAGCTTTTGGACAGGGGTACAAAATCAGCCCCAGCATTTT. It codes for CASSFWTGVQNQPQHF.

Only a few counts were recorded for this clone. J is TRBJ1-5 and V is TRBV6-6, with TRBD1 as a possible D gene (6 bases). CDR1 and CDR2 from the germline V gene are MNHNY and SVGAGI (reference sequence). This CDR3 contains 15 residues. The ends were cut back, 4 bases at V and 0 bases at J, with 10 bases in the middle. CDR3: CASSFGGFSNQPQHF. The CDR3 DNA reads as TGTGCCAGCAGTTTTGGGGGCTTTAGCAATCAGCCCCAGCATTTT.

The chain couples TRBV2 to TRBJ1-5, with TRBD1 matching 11 bases. The ends lost 1 base at V and 6 bases at J; junction bases unmatched: 2. Germline CDR1 SNHLY, CDR2 FYNNEI. This CDR3 has 15 amino acids. CDR3 sequence (DNA): TGTGCCAGCAGTGAAGGGACAGGGGGCGGTCAGCCCCAGCATTTT. Translation: CASSEGTGGGQPQHF.

The chain couples TRBV5-1 to TRBJ2-1; 8 bases agree with TRBD2. The V and J ends lost 0 bases and 7 bases, in that order; junction bases with no gene match: 6. Germline V CDR1 and CDR2: SGHRS, YFSETQ. CDR3 length: 15 residues. DNA of the CDR3: TGCGCCAGCAGCTTGGCTACTAGCGGAGTGAATGAGCAGTTCTTC. It encodes CASSLATSGVNEQFF. The variable domain in full, completed from reference TRBV5-1 and TRBJ2-1, reads KAGVTQTPRYLIKTRGQQVTLSCSPISGHRSVSWYQQTPGQGLQFLFEYFSETQRNKGNFPGRFSGRQFSNSRSEMNVSTLELGDSALYLCASSLATSGVNEQFFGPGTRLTVL.

There are a few counts of this clone. This chain joins TRBV6-1 and TRBJ2-2, with D possibly being TRBD1 (5 bases). Germline V gives CDR1 MNHNS, CDR2 SASEGT. V was trimmed by 3 bases and J by 0 bases, leaving 11 bases between them. This CDR3 region has 16 residues. The CDR3 loop is CASSDLRQTNTGELFF. The CDR3 nucleotides are TGTGCCAGCAGTGATCTCCGACAGACGAACACCGGGGAGCTGTTTTTT.

The V gene is TRBV5-6, the J gene TRBJ1-4, with a possible D match to TRBD1 (6 bases). CDR1 is SGHDT and CDR2 is YYEEEE in the germline V gene. The CDR3 extends over 16 amino acids. Trimming cost V 7 bases and J 6 bases, with 22 bases left between them. The CDR3 coding sequence is TGTGCCAGCCGCAGGTTGGAAGGGGGTTTTCATGAAAAACTGTTTTTT. This encodes CASRRLEGGFHEKLFF.